What follows describes a single T cell receptor (beta chain). Libraries were prepared by immunoSEQ multiplex PCR; TCRdb keeps only in-frame clonotypes and omits some of them. Here the sample spans some 70,000 clones, about 93% being singletons. Germline V gives CDR1 GTSNPN, CDR2 SVGIG (reference sequence). Germline trimming cut 0 bases from V and 4 bases from J; bases unmatched to any gene: 2. The CDR3 has 14 residues. Sequencing was carried out using PBMCs. The chain links TRBV30 to TRBJ2-1; TRBD2 aligns across 8 bases. The TCR comes from a middle-aged man with rheumatoid arthritis. CDR3 bases: TGTGCCTGGAGTGTAAGCGGGAGATACAATGAGCAGTTCTTC. Translation: CAWSVSGRYNEQFF.